This T cell receptor (beta chain) was identified in a study of shared clonotypes between healthy human individuals. About the study: Per donor, CD8 memory used one plate, CD8 naive used two, CD4 memory used three and CD4 naive used three.

When replicate PCRs were run on sorted subsets, they used about 220 ng DNA, about 30,000 T cell genomes. The data were produced by immunoSEQ multiplex PCR, yet TCRdb's version contains in-frame clones alone and is incomplete. The data show some 1,100,000 clones, 78% seen once. General study findings and limits: Naive CD4 clonotypes were shared across several donors at approximately 5.3%.

Concerning this clone itself: Its antigen is still unknown.

The CDR3 is 14 residues long. The germline V and J ends were trimmed by 4 bases and 4 bases, with 14 bases remaining between them. Germline assignment: CDR1 SQVTM and CDR2 ANQGSEA. The chain is built from TRBV29-1 and TRBJ2-1, with D unresolved. The TCR sequence derives from a man aged 18 to 29 in good health. Some clones in this sample may be carry-over from other donors' samples. The sample comprised memory CD4+ T cells from PBMCs. The subset: CD45RA-negative fraction. This CDR3 is CSVASMYVYNEQFF. CDR3 sequence (DNA): TGCAGCGTTGCGTCGATGTACGTTTACAATGAGCAGTTCTTC.